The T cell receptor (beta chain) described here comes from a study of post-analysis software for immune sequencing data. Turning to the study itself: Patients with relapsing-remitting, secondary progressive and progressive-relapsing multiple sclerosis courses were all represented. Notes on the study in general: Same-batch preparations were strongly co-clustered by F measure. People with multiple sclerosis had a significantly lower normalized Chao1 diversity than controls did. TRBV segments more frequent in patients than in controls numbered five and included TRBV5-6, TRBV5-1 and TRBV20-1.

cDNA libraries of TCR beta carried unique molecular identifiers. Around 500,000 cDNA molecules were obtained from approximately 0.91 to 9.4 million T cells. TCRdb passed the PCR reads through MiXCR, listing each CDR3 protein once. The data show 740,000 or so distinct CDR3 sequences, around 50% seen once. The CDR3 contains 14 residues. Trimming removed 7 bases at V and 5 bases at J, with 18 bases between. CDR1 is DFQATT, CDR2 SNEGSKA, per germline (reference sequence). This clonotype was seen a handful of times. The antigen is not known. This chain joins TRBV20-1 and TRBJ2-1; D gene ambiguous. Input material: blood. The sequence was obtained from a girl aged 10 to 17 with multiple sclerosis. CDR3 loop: CSVGTVPQDNEQFF. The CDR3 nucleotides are TGCAGTGTAGGTACGGTTCCCCAAGACAATGAGCAGTTCTTC.